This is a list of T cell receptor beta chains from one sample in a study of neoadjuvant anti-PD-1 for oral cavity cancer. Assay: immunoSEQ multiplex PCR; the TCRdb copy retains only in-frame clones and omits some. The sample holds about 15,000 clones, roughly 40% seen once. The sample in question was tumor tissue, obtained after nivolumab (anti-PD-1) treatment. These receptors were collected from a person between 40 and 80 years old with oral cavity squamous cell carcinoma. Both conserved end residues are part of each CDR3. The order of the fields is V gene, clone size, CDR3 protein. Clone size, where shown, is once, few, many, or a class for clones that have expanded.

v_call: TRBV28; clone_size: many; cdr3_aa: CASRALGGGYYGYTF
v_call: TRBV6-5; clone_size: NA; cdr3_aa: CASRTRYGYTF
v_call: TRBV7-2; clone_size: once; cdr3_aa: CASSPPGTGEEKLFF
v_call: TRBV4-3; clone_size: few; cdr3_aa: CASSPGTGYYEQYF
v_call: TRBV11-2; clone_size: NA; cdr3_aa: CASSLDRVDEQFF
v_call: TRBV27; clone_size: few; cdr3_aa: CASSLAGGQETQYF
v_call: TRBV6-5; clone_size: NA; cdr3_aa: CASSRTGESNQPQHF
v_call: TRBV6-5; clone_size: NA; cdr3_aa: CASSLGGAQHF
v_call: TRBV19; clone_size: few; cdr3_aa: CASTRDRNNYGYTF
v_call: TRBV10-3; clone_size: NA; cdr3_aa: CAILKGANYGYTF
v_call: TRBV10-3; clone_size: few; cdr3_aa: CAISDLVTGVDGYTF
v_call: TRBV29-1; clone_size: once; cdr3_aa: CSVHWGGETQYF
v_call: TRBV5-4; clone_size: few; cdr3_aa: CASSLEGYEQFF